This T cell receptor (beta chain) was obtained from a study of preoperative IRX-2 immunotherapy in early breast cancer. Treatment defined: preoperative locoregional IRX-2 cytokine immunotherapy. Patients received preoperative, locoregional IRX-2 cytokine immunotherapy in a phase Ib study. Trimming removed 5 bases at V and 6 bases at J, with 13 bases between. The CDR3 covers 14 residues. Germline V gene data show CDR1 as SGHVS and CDR2 as FNYEAQ. Method: immunoSEQ multiplex PCR; TCRdb's copy keeps in-frame clones and lacks some. The profile shows roughly 42,000 clones, roughly 80% of them singletons. The chain links TRBV7-6 to TRBJ2-2; D possibly corresponds to TRBD2 (7 bases). Sequenced here: tumor tissue, sampled after IRX-2 immunotherapy. The source is a human donor with breast cancer. The CDR3 sequence: CASSNLGGAGELFF. Written as DNA, the CDR3 is TGTGCCAGCAGCAACCTAGGGGGGGCCGGGGAGCTGTTTTTT.